The rows below give T cell receptor beta chains drawn from one sample of a study of beta chain features in type 1 diabetes. Using immunoSEQ multiplex PCR, the repertoire was profiled, and TCRdb retains in-frame clones only, with some absent. The sample records roughly 340,000 clones, 10% to 15% being singletons. The sequenced sample was naive CD4+ T cells from blood. Receptors were obtained from a young woman with type 1 diabetes. CDR3s include the opening cysteine and the closing phenylalanine or tryptophan. The order of the fields is V gene, J gene, D gene, clone size, CDR3 protein, CDR3 DNA. A D gene is named only where the DNA matches it firmly. Not every row has a clone size; where given, it reads once, few, many or a size class.

v_gene: TRBV6-5; j_gene: TRBJ2-7; d_gene: TRBD2; abundance: -; CDR3aa: CASRPGLAAYEQYF; CDR3nt: TGTGCCAGCAGGCCGGGACTAGCTGCTTACGAGCAGTACTTC
v_gene: TRBV15; j_gene: TRBJ2-7; d_gene: -; abundance: few; CDR3aa: CATSRPGYEQYF; CDR3nt: TGTGCCACCAGCAGGCCGGGGTACGAGCAGTACTTC
v_gene: TRBV5-6; j_gene: TRBJ2-5; d_gene: TRBD1; abundance: few; CDR3aa: CASRPLDRDQETQYF; CDR3nt: TGTGCCAGCAGGCCATTGGACAGGGACCAAGAGACCCAGTACTTC
v_gene: TRBV4-3; j_gene: TRBJ2-1; d_gene: -; abundance: -; CDR3aa: CASSLGLANNEQFF; CDR3nt: TGCGCCAGCAGCCTTGGTCTAGCGAACAATGAGCAGTTCTTC
v_gene: TRBV29-1; j_gene: TRBJ2-7; d_gene: TRBD2; abundance: -; CDR3aa: CSVEDPKREGRYEQYF; CDR3nt: TGCAGCGTTGAAGATCCCAAGCGGGAGGGCAGGTACGAGCAGTACTTC
v_gene: TRBV29-1; j_gene: TRBJ1-1; d_gene: -; abundance: few; CDR3aa: CSAAGTINTEAFF; CDR3nt: TGCAGCGCCGCCGGGACAATAAACACTGAAGCTTTCTTT
v_gene: TRBV28; j_gene: TRBJ1-1; d_gene: TRBD1; abundance: few; CDR3aa: CASRATGIPEAFF; CDR3nt: TGTGCCAGCAGGGCGACAGGGATCCCTGAAGCTTTCTTT
v_gene: TRBV2; j_gene: TRBJ2-4; d_gene: -; abundance: -; CDR3aa: CASSGGGTNIQYF; CDR3nt: TGTGCCAGCAGTGGAGGGGGTACTAACATTCAGTACTTC
v_gene: TRBV30; j_gene: TRBJ1-3; d_gene: -; abundance: few; CDR3aa: CALGQGNTIYF; CDR3nt: TGTGCCTTGGGACAAGGAAACACCATATATTTT
v_gene: TRBV19; j_gene: TRBJ1-2; d_gene: TRBD1; abundance: few; CDR3aa: CASSPRTGNGYTF; CDR3nt: TGTGCCAGTAGTCCGCGGACAGGGAATGGCTACACCTTC
v_gene: TRBV5-4; j_gene: TRBJ2-1; d_gene: TRBD1; abundance: -; CDR3aa: CASSLNGDRAGEQFF; CDR3nt: TGTGCCAGCAGCCTAAACGGGGACAGGGCCGGCGAGCAGTTCTTC
v_gene: TRBV13; j_gene: TRBJ2-3; d_gene: TRBD2; abundance: once; CDR3aa: CASSSLLAGDSDTQYF; CDR3nt: TGTGCCAGCAGCTCCCTACTAGCGGGAGATTCAGATACGCAGTATTTT
v_gene: TRBV15; j_gene: TRBJ1-2; d_gene: TRBD1; abundance: few; CDR3aa: CATSVPGQNYGYTF; CDR3nt: TGTGCCACCAGCGTCCCGGGACAGAACTATGGCTACACCTTC
v_gene: TRBV5-1; j_gene: TRBJ1-6; d_gene: -; abundance: -; CDR3aa: CASRRAYNSPLHF; CDR3nt: TGCGCCAGCAGGCGTGCCTATAATTCACCCCTCCACTTT
v_gene: TRBV30; j_gene: TRBJ2-5; d_gene: TRBD2; abundance: few; CDR3aa: CAWTWTAGEGTQYF; CDR3nt: TGTGCCTGGACCTGGACGGCGGGGGAAGGGACCCAGTACTTC
v_gene: TRBV5-4; j_gene: TRBJ2-5; d_gene: -; abundance: few; CDR3aa: CASSSSGGRTGETQYF; CDR3nt: TGTGCCAGCAGCTCGTCTGGCGGGAGAACAGGGGAGACCCAGTACTTC
v_gene: TRBV4-3; j_gene: TRBJ2-7; d_gene: TRBD2; abundance: -; CDR3aa: CASSQDLAGGRYEQYF; CDR3nt: TGCGCCAGCAGCCAAGATTTAGCGGGGGGGCGGTACGAGCAGTACTTC
v_gene: TRBV6-5; j_gene: TRBJ2-7; d_gene: TRBD1; abundance: -; CDR3aa: CASSYSGQGGEQYF; CDR3nt: TGTGCCAGCAGTTACAGCGGACAGGGCGGCGAGCAGTACTTC
v_gene: TRBV5-1; j_gene: TRBJ2-5; d_gene: -; abundance: -; CDR3aa: CASRERTIKETQYF; CDR3nt: TGCGCCAGCAGGGAAAGGACTATTAAGGAGACCCAGTACTTC
v_gene: TRBV25-1; j_gene: TRBJ2-7; d_gene: TRBD2; abundance: -; CDR3aa: CASSQTSGAYEQYF; CDR3nt: TGTGCCAGCAGTCAGACTAGCGGAGCCTACGAGCAGTACTTC
v_gene: TRBV13; j_gene: TRBJ2-1; d_gene: TRBD2; abundance: -; CDR3aa: CASSLKTGTSVYNEQFF; CDR3nt: TGTGCCAGCAGTCTGAAGACCGGGACTAGCGTTTACAATGAGCAGTTCTTC
v_gene: TRBV25-1; j_gene: TRBJ1-1; d_gene: -; abundance: -; CDR3aa: CASSDSKRDTEAFF; CDR3nt: TGTGCCAGCAGTGATTCTAAGAGGGACACTGAAGCTTTCTTT
v_gene: TRBV4-1; j_gene: TRBJ2-7; d_gene: -; abundance: few; CDR3aa: CASSQEFTRREQYF; CDR3nt: TGCGCCAGCAGCCAAGAATTCACTAGACGCGAGCAGTACTTC
v_gene: TRBV7-2; j_gene: TRBJ2-3; d_gene: -; abundance: few; CDR3aa: CASSPGNLLTPDTQYF; CDR3nt: TGTGCCAGCAGCCCGGGGAACCTCCTCACCCCAGATACGCAGTATTTT
v_gene: TRBV10-2; j_gene: TRBJ2-5; d_gene: -; abundance: -; CDR3aa: CASTGGGETQYF; CDR3nt: TGCGCCAGCACGGGGGGCGGAGAGACCCAGTACTTC
v_gene: TRBV4-3; j_gene: TRBJ1-2; d_gene: TRBD1; abundance: -; CDR3aa: CASSQDRDRGRVYGYTF; CDR3nt: TGCGCCAGCAGCCAAGATCGGGACAGGGGGCGCGTTTACGGCTACACCTTC
v_gene: TRBV15; j_gene: TRBJ2-7; d_gene: -; abundance: few; CDR3aa: CATSRGGTSYEQYF; CDR3nt: TGTGCCACCAGCAGAGGCGGCACCTCCTACGAGCAGTACTTC
v_gene: TRBV15; j_gene: TRBJ2-1; d_gene: TRBD1; abundance: -; CDR3aa: CATSDGTGGGIGNEQFF; CDR3nt: TGTGCCACCAGCGACGGGACAGGGGGCGGAATCGGTAATGAGCAGTTCTTC
v_gene: TRBV5-1; j_gene: TRBJ2-7; d_gene: -; abundance: -; CDR3aa: CASSVYRDTTEQYF; CDR3nt: TGCGCCAGCAGCGTCTACCGGGACACAACTGAGCAGTACTTC
v_gene: TRBV6-1; j_gene: TRBJ2-1; d_gene: TRBD1; abundance: -; CDR3aa: CASTPQGSSYNEQFF; CDR3nt: TGTGCCAGCACCCCACAGGGGAGCTCCTACAATGAGCAGTTCTTC
v_gene: TRBV29-1; j_gene: TRBJ2-7; d_gene: TRBD1; abundance: -; CDR3aa: CSGSYGTGGYEQYF; CDR3nt: TGCAGCGGTTCCTACGGGACAGGGGGTTACGAGCAGTACTTC
v_gene: TRBV5-4; j_gene: TRBJ2-1; d_gene: -; abundance: -; CDR3aa: CASSLDNNEQFF; CDR3nt: TGTGCCAGCAGCTTGGACAACAATGAGCAGTTCTTC
v_gene: TRBV5-1; j_gene: TRBJ2-4; d_gene: TRBD2; abundance: -; CDR3aa: CASSPTSGSENIQYF; CDR3nt: TGCGCCAGCAGCCCGACTAGCGGGAGCGAAAACATTCAGTACTTC
v_gene: TRBV28; j_gene: TRBJ2-7; d_gene: TRBD2; abundance: -; CDR3aa: CASSSRTSTPYEQYF; CDR3nt: TGTGCCAGCAGTTCCCGGACTAGCACCCCCTACGAGCAGTACTTC
v_gene: TRBV10-3; j_gene: TRBJ2-7; d_gene: -; abundance: -; CDR3aa: CAISVPETSYEQYF; CDR3nt: TGTGCCATCAGTGTCCCGGAGACCTCCTACGAGCAGTACTTC
v_gene: TRBV5-1; j_gene: TRBJ2-1; d_gene: TRBD2; abundance: -; CDR3aa: CASSLEGGLAGVNEQFF; CDR3nt: TGCGCCAGCAGCTTGGAGGGAGGACTAGCGGGAGTCAATGAGCAGTTCTTC
v_gene: TRBV5-4; j_gene: TRBJ2-6; d_gene: TRBD1; abundance: few; CDR3aa: CASSLGTGGSGANVLTF; CDR3nt: TGTGCCAGCAGCTTAGGGACAGGGGGCTCCGGGGCCAACGTCCTGACTTTC
v_gene: TRBV28; j_gene: TRBJ2-1; d_gene: -; abundance: -; CDR3aa: CASGTPGEHNEQFF; CDR3nt: TGTGCCAGCGGGACTCCCGGGGAGCACAATGAGCAGTTCTTC
v_gene: TRBV9; j_gene: TRBJ2-1; d_gene: TRBD2; abundance: -; CDR3aa: CASSVNSGGAGNEQFF; CDR3nt: TGTGCCAGCAGCGTAAATAGCGGGGGGGCCGGGAATGAGCAGTTCTTC
v_gene: TRBV18; j_gene: TRBJ2-3; d_gene: TRBD2; abundance: few; CDR3aa: CASSPPGRASTDTQYF; CDR3nt: TGTGCCAGCTCACCTCCGGGGAGGGCCAGCACAGATACGCAGTATTTT
v_gene: TRBV11-3; j_gene: TRBJ1-5; d_gene: -; abundance: -; CDR3aa: CASPSQPQHF; CDR3nt: TGTGCCAGCCCTAGCCAGCCCCAGCATTTT
v_gene: TRBV11-2; j_gene: TRBJ2-7; d_gene: TRBD2; abundance: -; CDR3aa: CASSPLGLAASYEQYF; CDR3nt: TGTGCCAGCAGCCCTCTGGGACTAGCGGCCTCCTACGAGCAGTACTTC
v_gene: TRBV7-2; j_gene: TRBJ1-5; d_gene: TRBD1; abundance: few; CDR3aa: CASSWTGSQPQHF; CDR3nt: TGTGCCAGCAGCTGGACAGGAAGCCAGCCCCAGCATTTT
v_gene: TRBV6-1; j_gene: TRBJ2-3; d_gene: TRBD1; abundance: -; CDR3aa: CASTPGQGAADTQYF; CDR3nt: TGTGCCAGCACCCCCGGACAGGGGGCAGCAGATACGCAGTATTTT
v_gene: TRBV7-2; j_gene: TRBJ1-4; d_gene: TRBD1; abundance: -; CDR3aa: CASSTGTGPAKLFF; CDR3nt: TGTGCCAGCAGTACCGGGACAGGGCCGGCAAAACTGTTTTTT
v_gene: TRBV7-2; j_gene: TRBJ2-4; d_gene: -; abundance: -; CDR3aa: CASSLTSYIQYF; CDR3nt: TGTGCCAGCAGCTTAACTAGCTACATTCAGTACTTC
v_gene: TRBV11-2; j_gene: TRBJ2-2; d_gene: TRBD2; abundance: few; CDR3aa: CASSLISGGYTGELFF; CDR3nt: TGTGCCAGCAGCCTCATTAGCGGGGGCTACACCGGGGAGCTGTTTTTT
v_gene: TRBV7-2; j_gene: TRBJ2-4; d_gene: -; abundance: -; CDR3aa: CASSFGKDSLAKNIQYF; CDR3nt: TGTGCCAGCAGCTTCGGCAAGGACAGCCTAGCCAAAAACATTCAGTACTTC
v_gene: TRBV7-9; j_gene: TRBJ2-1; d_gene: TRBD1; abundance: few; CDR3aa: CASQDRPELSYNEQFF; CDR3nt: TGTGCCAGTCAGGACAGGCCGGAGCTTTCCTACAATGAGCAGTTCTTC
v_gene: TRBV2; j_gene: TRBJ2-1; d_gene: TRBD2; abundance: few; CDR3aa: CASSPPGLATSSYNEQFF; CDR3nt: TGTGCCAGCAGTCCCCCGGGACTAGCGACCAGCTCCTACAATGAGCAGTTCTTC
v_gene: TRBV28; j_gene: TRBJ1-5; d_gene: -; abundance: few; CDR3aa: CASSLQASGNQPQHF; CDR3nt: TGTGCCAGCAGTTTGCAGGCCTCGGGCAATCAGCCCCAGCATTTT
v_gene: TRBV20-1; j_gene: TRBJ2-1; d_gene: -; abundance: -; CDR3aa: CSASPDTKQFF; CDR3nt: TGCAGTGCTAGCCCGGACACAAAGCAGTTCTTC
v_gene: TRBV30; j_gene: TRBJ2-7; d_gene: TRBD2; abundance: few; CDR3aa: CAWTIGTSGKLPAYEQYF; CDR3nt: TGTGCCTGGACTATTGGGACTAGCGGGAAATTACCGGCCTACGAGCAGTACTTC
v_gene: TRBV7-2; j_gene: TRBJ2-7; d_gene: -; abundance: -; CDR3aa: CASSGGLSLHEQYF; CDR3nt: TGTGCCAGCAGTGGGGGACTCTCCTTACACGAGCAGTACTTC
v_gene: TRBV27; j_gene: TRBJ2-5; d_gene: TRBD1; abundance: -; CDR3aa: CASSLIGTGETQYF; CDR3nt: TGTGCCAGCAGTTTAATCGGGACAGGAGAGACCCAGTACTTC